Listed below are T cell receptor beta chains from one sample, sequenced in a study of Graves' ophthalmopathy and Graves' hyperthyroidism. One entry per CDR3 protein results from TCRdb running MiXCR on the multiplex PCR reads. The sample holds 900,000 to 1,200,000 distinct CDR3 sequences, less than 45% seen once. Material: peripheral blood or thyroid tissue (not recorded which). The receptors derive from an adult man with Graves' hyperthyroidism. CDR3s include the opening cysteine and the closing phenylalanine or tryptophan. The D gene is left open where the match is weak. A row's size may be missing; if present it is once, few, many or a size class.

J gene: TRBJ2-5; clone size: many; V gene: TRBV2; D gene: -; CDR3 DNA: TGTGCCAGCAGTGAAGTGCAGGGCCCCCAAGAGACCCAGTACTTC; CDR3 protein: CASSEVQGPQETQYF
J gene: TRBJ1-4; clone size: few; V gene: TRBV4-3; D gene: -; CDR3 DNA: TGCGCCAGCAGCCGACAGACAGATGGGGAAGAAAAACTGTTTTTT; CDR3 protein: CASSRQTDGEEKLFF
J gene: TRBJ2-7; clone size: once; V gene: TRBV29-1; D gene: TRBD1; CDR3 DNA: TGCAGCGTTGAATTTGGACAGGGGGCCGAGCAGTACTTC; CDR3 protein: CSVEFGQGAEQYF
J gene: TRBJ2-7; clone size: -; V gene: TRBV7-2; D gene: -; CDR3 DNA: TGTGCCAGCAGCTTAGGCCAACGTGGCTACGAGCAGTACTTC; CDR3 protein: CASSLGQRGYEQYF
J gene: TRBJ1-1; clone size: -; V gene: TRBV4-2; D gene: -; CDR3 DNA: TGTGCCAGCAGCCAAGTCTCCACTGAAGCTTTCTTT; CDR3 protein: CASSQVSTEAFF
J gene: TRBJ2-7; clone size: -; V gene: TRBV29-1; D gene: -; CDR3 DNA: TGCAGCTTAGTTGTGGCTCTCTACGAGCAGTACTTC; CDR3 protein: CSLVVALYEQYF
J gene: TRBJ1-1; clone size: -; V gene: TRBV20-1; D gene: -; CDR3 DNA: TGCAGTGCCTTACCACTACAGGGACTGGGTTTTGGCACTGAAGCTTTCTTT; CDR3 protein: CSALPLQGLGFGTEAFF
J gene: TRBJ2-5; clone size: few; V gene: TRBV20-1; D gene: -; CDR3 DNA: TGCAGTGCTAGAGCGGGAGAAGGGCAAGAGACCCAGTACTTC; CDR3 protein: CSARAGEGQETQYF
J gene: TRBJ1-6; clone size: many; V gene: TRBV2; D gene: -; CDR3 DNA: TGTGCCAGCAGCCCGCCGACAAGCAGTAATTCACCCCTCCACTTT; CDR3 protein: CASSPPTSSNSPLHF
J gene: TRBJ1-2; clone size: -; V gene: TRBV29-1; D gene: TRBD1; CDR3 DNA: TGCAGCGCTGCCGGGACAGGGGTAGGCTACACCTTC; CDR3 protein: CSAAGTGVGYTF
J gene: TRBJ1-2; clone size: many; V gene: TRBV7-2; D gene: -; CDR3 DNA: TGTGCCAGCAGCCTGCGGGGAGGGGATGGCTACACCTTC; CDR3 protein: CASSLRGGDGYTF
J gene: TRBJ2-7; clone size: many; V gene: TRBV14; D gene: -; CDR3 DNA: TGTGCCAGCAGCCGGATGCAGGGGACCCACGAGCAGTACTTC; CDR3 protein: CASSRMQGTHEQYF
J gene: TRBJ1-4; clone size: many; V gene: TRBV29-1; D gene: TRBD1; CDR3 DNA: TGCAGCGTTGGGGGCGCCCGGGACAGGGCGACTGAAAAACTGTTTTTT; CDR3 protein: CSVGGARDRATEKLFF
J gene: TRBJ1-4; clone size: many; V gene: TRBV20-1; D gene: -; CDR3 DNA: TGCAGTGCTCCAGACCCTGCAGGGGCTAATGAAAAACTGTTTTTT; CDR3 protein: CSAPDPAGANEKLFF
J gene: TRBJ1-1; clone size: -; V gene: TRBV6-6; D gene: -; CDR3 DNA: TGTGCCAGCAGTCCAGTGGAAGAGGATGAAGCTTTCTTT; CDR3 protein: CASSPVEEDEAFF
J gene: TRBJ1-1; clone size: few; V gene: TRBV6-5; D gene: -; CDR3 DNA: TGTGCCAGCAGTTACTATGGCACAGTGAACACTGAAGCTTTCTTT; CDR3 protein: CASSYYGTVNTEAFF
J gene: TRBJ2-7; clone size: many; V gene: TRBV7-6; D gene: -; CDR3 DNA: TGTGCCAGCAGCTTAAAACAGAGCTCCTACGAGCAGTACTTC; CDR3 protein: CASSLKQSSYEQYF
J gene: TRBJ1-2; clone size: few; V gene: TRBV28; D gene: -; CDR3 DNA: TGTGCCAGCAGTCAACCGTTTCCCCAAGGTGGCTACACCTTC; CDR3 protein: CASSQPFPQGGYTF
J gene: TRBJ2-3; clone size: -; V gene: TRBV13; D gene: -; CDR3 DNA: TGTGCCAGCAGACTAGGAGGTCTCATCGCAGATACGCAGTATTTT; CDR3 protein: CASRLGGLIADTQYF
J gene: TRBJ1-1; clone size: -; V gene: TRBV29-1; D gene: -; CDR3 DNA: TGCAGCGTTGAACTGGGGGGAACTGAAGCTTTCTTT; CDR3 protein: CSVELGGTEAFF
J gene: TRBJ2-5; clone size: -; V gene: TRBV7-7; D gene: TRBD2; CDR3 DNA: TGTGCCAGCAGCACCGGACTAGCGGGAGCCCGAGAGACCCAGTACTTC; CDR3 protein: CASSTGLAGARETQYF
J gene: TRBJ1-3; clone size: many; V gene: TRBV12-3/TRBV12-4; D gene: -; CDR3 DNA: TGTGCCAGCAGAACCGGGACTTATCCTGGAAACACCATATATTTT; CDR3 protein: CASRTGTYPGNTIYF
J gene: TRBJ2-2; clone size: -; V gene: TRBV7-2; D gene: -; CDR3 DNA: TGTGCCAGCAGGACAACCGGGGTACTCGGGGAGCTGTTTTTT; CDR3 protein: CASRTTGVLGELFF
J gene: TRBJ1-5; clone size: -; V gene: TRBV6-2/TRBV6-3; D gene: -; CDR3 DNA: TGTGCCAGCAGTTACTCAGACACCGGCAATCAGCCCCAGCATTTT; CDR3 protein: CASSYSDTGNQPQHF
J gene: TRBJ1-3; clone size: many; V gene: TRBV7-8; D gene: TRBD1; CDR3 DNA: TGTGCCAGCAGCTTAGATTACAGGGGGCTCGGAAACACCATATATTTT; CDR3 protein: CASSLDYRGLGNTIYF
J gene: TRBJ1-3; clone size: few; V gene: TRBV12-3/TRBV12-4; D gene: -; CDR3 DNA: TGTGCCAGCAGTCCGCACGCCGGGACATTCACGGGGGGAAACACCATATATTTT; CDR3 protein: CASSPHAGTFTGGNTIYF
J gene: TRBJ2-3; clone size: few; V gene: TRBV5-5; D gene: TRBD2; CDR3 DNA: TGTGCCAGCAGCTTGACTAGCGGGGCGCAGTATTTT; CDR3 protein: CASSLTSGAQYF
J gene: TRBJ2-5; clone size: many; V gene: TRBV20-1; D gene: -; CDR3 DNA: TGCAGTGCTAGAGAACCCGCTTTGACAGGTGAAGAGACCCAGTACTTC; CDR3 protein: CSAREPALTGEETQYF
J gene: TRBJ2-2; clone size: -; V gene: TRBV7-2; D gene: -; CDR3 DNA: TGTGCCAGCAGCCTGAAACCAGAGACCGGGGAGCTGTTTTTT; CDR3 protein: CASSLKPETGELFF
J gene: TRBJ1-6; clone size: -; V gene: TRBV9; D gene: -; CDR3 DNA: TGTGCCAGCAGCCACCCAGGGGACTCACCCCTCCACTTT; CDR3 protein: CASSHPGDSPLHF
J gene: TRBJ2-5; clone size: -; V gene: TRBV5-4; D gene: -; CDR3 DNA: TGTGCCAGCAGCCCGGAGCCGTTTGGTTTTGTAGAGACCCAGTACTTC; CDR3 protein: CASSPEPFGFVETQYF
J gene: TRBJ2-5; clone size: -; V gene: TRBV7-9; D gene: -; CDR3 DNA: TGTGCCAGCAGTGAATTTCTCCCGTTCAGGGAGACCCAGTACTTC; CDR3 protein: CASSEFLPFRETQYF
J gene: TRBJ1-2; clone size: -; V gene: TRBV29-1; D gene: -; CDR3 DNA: TGCAGCGTTGAAGGCGCCGGGGGGTATGGCTACACCTTC; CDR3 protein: CSVEGAGGYGYTF
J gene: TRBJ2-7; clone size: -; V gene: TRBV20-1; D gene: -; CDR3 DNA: TGCAGTGCCGGATACTACGAGCAGTACTTC; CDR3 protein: CSAGYYEQYF
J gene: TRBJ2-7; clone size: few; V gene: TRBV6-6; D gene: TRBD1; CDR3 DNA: TGTGCCAGCAGTGATAGCGCGACAGGGGGCTACGAGCAGTACTTC; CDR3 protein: CASSDSATGGYEQYF
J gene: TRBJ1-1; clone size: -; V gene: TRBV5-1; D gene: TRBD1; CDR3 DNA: TGCGCCAGCAGCTTGGGGGACAGGGCTTTTTCTGAAGCTTTCTTT; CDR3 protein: CASSLGDRAFSEAFF
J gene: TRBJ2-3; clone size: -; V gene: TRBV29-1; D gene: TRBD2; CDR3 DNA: TGCAGCGTTGCCGCTAGCGGGGGGTTCGCAGATACGCAGTATTTT; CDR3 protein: CSVAASGGFADTQYF
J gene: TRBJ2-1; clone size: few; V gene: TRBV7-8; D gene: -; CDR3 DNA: TGTGCCAGCAGTACTACTAGCAATGAGCAGTTCTTC; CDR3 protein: CASSTTSNEQFF
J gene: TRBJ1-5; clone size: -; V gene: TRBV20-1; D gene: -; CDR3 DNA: TGCAGTGCTAGCCCCTGGGAGGGGGCCCAGCATTTT; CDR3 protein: CSASPWEGAQHF
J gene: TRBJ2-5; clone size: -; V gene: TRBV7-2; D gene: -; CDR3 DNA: TGTGCCAGCACCAGGACGGCCCCCGTGGAGACCCAGTACTTC; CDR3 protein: CASTRTAPVETQYF
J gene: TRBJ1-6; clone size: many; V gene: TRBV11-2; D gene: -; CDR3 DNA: TGTGCCAGCAGCTTAGATGGGACTCTCAATTCACCCCTCCACTTT; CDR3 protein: CASSLDGTLNSPLHF
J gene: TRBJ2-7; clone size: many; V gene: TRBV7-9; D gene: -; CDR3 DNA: TGTGCCAGCAGCTCGCTTCTTTACTACGAGCAGTACTTC; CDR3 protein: CASSSLLYYEQYF
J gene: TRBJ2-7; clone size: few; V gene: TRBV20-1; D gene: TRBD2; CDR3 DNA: TGCAGTGCGGCCGGGGCGGGAGGGCCCATCGAGCAGTACTTC; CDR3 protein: CSAAGAGGPIEQYF
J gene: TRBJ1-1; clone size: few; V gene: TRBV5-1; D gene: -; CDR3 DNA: TGTGCCAGCAGCTACGACTTGGGGCGAAACACTGAAGCTTTCTTT; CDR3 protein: CASSYDLGRNTEAFF
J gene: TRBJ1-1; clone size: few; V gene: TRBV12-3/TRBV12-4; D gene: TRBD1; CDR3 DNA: TGTGCCAGCAGGGGAACAGGGGTGAAGACTGAAGCTTTCTTT; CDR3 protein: CASRGTGVKTEAFF
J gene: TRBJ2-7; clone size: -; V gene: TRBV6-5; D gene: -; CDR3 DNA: TGTGCCAGCAGTTATGTATGGGGACGTTTCTCCTACGAGCAGTACTTC; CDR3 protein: CASSYVWGRFSYEQYF
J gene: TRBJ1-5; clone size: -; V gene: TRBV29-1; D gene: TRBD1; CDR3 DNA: TGCAGCGCAGACAGGGACCAAGAGACCCAGCATTTT; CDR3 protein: CSADRDQETQHF